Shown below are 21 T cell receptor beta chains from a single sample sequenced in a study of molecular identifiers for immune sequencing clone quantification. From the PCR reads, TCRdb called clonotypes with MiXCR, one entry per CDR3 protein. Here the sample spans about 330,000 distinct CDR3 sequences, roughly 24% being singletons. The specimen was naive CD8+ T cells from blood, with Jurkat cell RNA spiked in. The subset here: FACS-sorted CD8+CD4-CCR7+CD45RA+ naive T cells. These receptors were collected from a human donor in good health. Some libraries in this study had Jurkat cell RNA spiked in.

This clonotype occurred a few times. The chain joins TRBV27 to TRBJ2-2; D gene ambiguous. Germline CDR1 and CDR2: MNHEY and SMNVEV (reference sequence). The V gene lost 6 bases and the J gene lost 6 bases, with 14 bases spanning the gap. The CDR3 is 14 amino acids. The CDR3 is CASRRIGSAGELFF. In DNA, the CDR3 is TGTGCCAGCAGACGTATCGGTTCCGCCGGGGAGCTGTTTTTT.

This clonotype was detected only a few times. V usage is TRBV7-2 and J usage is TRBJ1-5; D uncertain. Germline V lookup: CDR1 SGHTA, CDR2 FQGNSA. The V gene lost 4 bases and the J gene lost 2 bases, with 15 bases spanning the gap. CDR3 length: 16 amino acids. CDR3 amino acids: CASSSLLYGGNQPQHF. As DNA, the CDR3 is TGTGCCAGCAGCTCCCTTCTTTATGGGGGCAATCAGCCCCAGCATTTT.

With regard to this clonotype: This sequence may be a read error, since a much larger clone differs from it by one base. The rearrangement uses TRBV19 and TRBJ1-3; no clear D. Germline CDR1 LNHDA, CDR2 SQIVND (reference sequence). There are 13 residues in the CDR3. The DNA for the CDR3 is TGTGCCAGTATAGAGTCCTCTAGAAACACCATATATTTT. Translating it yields CASIESSRNTIYF.

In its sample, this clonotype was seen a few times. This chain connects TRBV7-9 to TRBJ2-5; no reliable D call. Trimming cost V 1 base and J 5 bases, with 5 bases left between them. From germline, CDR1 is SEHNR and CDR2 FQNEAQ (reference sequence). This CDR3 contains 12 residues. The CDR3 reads CASSLVSETQYF. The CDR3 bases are TGTGCCAGCAGCTTAGTGTCTGAGACCCAGTACTTC.

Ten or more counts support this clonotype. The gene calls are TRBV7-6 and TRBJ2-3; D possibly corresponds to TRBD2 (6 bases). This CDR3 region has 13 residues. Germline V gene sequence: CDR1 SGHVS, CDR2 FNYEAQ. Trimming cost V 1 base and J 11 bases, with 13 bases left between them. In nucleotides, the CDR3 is TGTGCCAGCAGCTTAGGATGGGGGGACCTGCAGTATTTT. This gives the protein CASSLGWGDLQYF.

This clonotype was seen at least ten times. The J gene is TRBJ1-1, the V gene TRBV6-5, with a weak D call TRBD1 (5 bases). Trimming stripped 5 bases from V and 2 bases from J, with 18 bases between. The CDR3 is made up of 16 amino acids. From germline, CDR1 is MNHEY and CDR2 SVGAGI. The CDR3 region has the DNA TGTGCCAGCAGTGCCCATATAGGGGAGGGAAACACTGAAGCTTTCTTT. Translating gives CASSAHIGEGNTEAFF.

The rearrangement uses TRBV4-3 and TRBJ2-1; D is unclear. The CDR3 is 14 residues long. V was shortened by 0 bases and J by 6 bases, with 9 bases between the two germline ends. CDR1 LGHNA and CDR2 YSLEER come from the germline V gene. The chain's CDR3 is CASSQDKGANEQFF. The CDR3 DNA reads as TGCGCCAGCAGCCAAGATAAGGGTGCCAATGAGCAGTTCTTC.

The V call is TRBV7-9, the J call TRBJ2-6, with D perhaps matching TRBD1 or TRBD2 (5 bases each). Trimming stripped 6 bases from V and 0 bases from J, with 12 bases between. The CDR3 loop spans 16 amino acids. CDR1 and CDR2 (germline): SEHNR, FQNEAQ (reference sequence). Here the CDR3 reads CASSTGTVSGANVLTF. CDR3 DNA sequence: TGTGCCAGCAGTACCGGGACGGTCTCTGGGGCCAACGTCCTGACTTTC.

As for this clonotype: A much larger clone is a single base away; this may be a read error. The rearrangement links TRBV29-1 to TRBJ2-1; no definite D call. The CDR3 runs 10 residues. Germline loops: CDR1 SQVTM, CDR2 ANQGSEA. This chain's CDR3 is CGVASVEQFF. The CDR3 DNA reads TGCGGCGTTGCAAGCGTGGAGCAGTTCTTC.

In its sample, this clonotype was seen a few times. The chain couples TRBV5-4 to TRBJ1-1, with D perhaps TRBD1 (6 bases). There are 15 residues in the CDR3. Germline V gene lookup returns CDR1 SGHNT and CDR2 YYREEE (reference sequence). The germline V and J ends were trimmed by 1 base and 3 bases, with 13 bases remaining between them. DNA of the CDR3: TGTGCCAGCAGCTTGCAGGGGAGTGGGTACACTGAAGCTTTCTTT. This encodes CASSLQGSGYTEAFF.

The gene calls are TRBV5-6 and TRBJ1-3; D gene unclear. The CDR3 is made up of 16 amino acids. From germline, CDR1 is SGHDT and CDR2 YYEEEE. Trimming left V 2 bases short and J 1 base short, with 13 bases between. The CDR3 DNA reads TGTGCCAGCAGCTTCTCCGAGCTCTTTTCTGGAAACACCATATATTTT. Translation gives CASSFSELFSGNTIYF.

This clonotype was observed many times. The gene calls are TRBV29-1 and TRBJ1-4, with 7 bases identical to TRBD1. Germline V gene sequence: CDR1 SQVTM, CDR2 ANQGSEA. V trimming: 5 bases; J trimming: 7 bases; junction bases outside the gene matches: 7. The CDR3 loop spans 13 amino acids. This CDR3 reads CSVFVQGSEKLFF. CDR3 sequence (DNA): TGCAGCGTTTTCGTACAGGGGAGTGAAAAACTGTTTTTT.

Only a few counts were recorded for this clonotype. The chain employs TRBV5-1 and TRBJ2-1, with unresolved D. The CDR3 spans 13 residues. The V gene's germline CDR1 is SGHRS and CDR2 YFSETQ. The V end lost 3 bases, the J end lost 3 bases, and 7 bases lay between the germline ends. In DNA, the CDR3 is TGCGCCAGCAGCTGGCCGGGCTACAATGAGCAGTTCTTC. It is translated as CASSWPGYNEQFF.

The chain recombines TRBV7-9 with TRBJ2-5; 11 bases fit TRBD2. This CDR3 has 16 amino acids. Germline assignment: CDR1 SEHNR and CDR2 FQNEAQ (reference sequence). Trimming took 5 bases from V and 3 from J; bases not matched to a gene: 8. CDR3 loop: CASSHEKTSGKETQYF. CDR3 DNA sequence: TGTGCCAGCAGCCATGAAAAGACTAGCGGGAAAGAGACCCAGTACTTC.

The CDR3, as DNA: TGTGCCACCAGCAGAGATCGCGGCACAGATACGCAGTATTTT. Protein product: CATSRDRGTDTQYF. V gene TRBV15 combines with J gene TRBJ2-3; D unclear. V shed 0 bases and J shed 1 base, with 5 bases lying between them. Germline CDR1 LNHNV, CDR2 YYDKDF (reference sequence). This CDR3 contains 14 residues.

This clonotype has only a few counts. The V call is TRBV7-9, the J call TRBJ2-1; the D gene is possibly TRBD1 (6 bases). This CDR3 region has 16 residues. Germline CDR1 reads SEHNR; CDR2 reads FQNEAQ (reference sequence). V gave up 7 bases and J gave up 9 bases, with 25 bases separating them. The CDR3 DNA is TGTGCCAGCACCATCTCTGAGGGGGTGCAGCAGGGTGAGCAGTTCTTC. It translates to CASTISEGVQQGEQFF.

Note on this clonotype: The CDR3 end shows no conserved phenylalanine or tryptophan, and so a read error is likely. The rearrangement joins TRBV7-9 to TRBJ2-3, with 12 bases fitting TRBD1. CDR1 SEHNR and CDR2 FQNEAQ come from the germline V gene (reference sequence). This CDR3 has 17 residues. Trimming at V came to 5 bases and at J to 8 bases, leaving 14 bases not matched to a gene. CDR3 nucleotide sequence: TGTGCCAGCAGCCCCAGATACCGGGACAGGGGGCTCGTTACGCAGTATCTT. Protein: CASSPRYRDRGLVTQYL.

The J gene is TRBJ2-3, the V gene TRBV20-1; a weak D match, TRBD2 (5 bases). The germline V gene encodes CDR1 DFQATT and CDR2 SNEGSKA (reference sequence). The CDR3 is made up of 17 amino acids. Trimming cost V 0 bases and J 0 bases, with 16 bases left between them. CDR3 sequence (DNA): TGCAGTGCTAGAGATCGAGGGAGAGCCATTAGCACAGATACGCAGTATTTT. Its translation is CSARDRGRAISTDTQYF.

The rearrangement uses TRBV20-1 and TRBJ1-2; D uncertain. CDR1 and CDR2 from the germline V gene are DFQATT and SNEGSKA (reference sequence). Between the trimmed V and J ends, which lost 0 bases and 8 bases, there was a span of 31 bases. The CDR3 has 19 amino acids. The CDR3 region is CSARDLGGPTRTAAIGYTF. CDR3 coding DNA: TGCAGTGCTAGAGACCTTGGAGGACCTACCCGAACCGCCGCAATAGGCTACACCTTC.

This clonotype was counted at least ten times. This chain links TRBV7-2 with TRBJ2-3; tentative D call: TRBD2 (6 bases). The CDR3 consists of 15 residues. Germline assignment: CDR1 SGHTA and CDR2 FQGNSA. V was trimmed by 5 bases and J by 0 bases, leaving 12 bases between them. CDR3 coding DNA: TGTGCCAGCAGCAAAGGGACTTTAAGCACAGATACGCAGTATTTT. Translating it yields CASSKGTLSTDTQYF.

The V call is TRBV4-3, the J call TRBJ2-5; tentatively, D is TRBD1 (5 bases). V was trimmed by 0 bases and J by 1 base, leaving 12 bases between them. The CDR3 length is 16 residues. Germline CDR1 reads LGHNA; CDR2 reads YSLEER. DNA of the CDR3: TGCGCCAGCAGCCAAGATGGCGGCAGGGTCCAAGAGACCCAGTACTTC. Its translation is CASSQDGGRVQETQYF.